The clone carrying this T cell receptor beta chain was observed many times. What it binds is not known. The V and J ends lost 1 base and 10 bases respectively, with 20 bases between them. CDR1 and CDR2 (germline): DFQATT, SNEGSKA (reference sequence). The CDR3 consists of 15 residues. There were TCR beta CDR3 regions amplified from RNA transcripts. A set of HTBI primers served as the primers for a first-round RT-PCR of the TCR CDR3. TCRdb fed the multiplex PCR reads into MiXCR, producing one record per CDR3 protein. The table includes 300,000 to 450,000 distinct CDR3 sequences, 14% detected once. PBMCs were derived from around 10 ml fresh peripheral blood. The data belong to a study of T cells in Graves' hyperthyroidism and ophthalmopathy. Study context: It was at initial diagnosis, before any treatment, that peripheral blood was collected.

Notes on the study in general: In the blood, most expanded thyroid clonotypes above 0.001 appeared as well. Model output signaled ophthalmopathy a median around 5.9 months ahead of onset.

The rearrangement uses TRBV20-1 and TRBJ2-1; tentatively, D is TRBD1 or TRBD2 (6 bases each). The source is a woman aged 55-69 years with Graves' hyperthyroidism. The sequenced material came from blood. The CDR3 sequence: CSARGTGARFEEQFF. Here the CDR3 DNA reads TGCAGTGCTAGAGGCACGGGGGCGCGATTTGAGGAGCAGTTCTTC.